The 4 T cell receptor beta chains below all came from one sample that was sequenced in a study of OX40 agonist ivuxolimab in advanced cancers. The table came from immunoSEQ multiplex PCR; TCRdb's copy has only in-frame clones and leaves some out. This table holds tens of thousands of clones, nearly 95% found once. The input for sequencing was CD4+ or CD8+ T cells sorted from blood, taken in a trial of the OX40 agonist ivuxolimab. Source of these receptors: an adult with an advanced solid tumor such as melanoma, head and neck, liver or kidney cancer.

This clone came up a few times. V usage is TRBV2 and J usage is TRBJ2-2; 9 bases align to TRBD1. The CDR3 runs to 16 residues. Germline CDR1 is SNHLY and CDR2 is FYNNEI. After removal of 5 bases from V and 3 bases from J, the junction contained 7 bases not matched to a gene. CDR3 coding DNA: TGTGCCAGCAGTAAATTACAGGGGGCGCACACCGGGGAGCTGTTTTTT. Translation: CASSKLQGAHTGELFF. Filled out from reference TRBV2 and TRBJ2-2, the complete variable domain reads EPEVTQTPSHQVTQMGQEVILRCVPISNHLYFYWYRQILGQKVEFLVSFYNNEISEKSEIFDDQFSVERPDGSNFTLKIRSTKLEDSAMYFCASSKLQGAHTGELFFGEGSRLTVL.

This chain connects TRBV4-1 to TRBJ2-1; D is perhaps TRBD2 (5 bases). Deletions cut 5 bases from V and 9 bases from J, with 8 bases between. CDR1 is MGHRA and CDR2 is YSYEKL in the germline V gene. CDR3 size: 11 residues. In DNA, the CDR3 is TGCGCCAGCAGCTCTAGCTTTGAGCAGTTCTTC. Protein product: CASSSSFEQFF.

The chain couples TRBV5-5 to TRBJ2-5; either TRBD1 or TRBD2 may fit D (5 bases each). The germline CDR1 and CDR2 sequences are SGHKS and YYEKEE (reference sequence). The CDR3 contains 15 residues. Trimming shortened V by 4 bases and J by 1 base, and 14 bases separated the two germline ends. The CDR3 spells CASSPEGRIQETQYF. As DNA, the CDR3 is TGTGCCAGCAGCCCAGAGGGACGGATCCAAGAGACCCAGTACTTC.

The chain combines TRBV29-1 with TRBJ1-1, with D perhaps TRBD1 (6 bases). The CDR3 covers 12 residues. Germline CDR1 is SQVTM and CDR2 is ANQGSEA. Between the trimmed V and J ends, which lost 2 bases and 11 bases, there was a span of 15 bases. The CDR3 protein is CSVEQGIKEAFF. CDR3 nucleotide sequence: TGCAGCGTTGAACAGGGGATTAAGGAGGCTTTCTTT.